Listed below are T cell receptor beta chains from one sample, sequenced in a study of T-cell memory formation after mild COVID-19. MiXCR, run by TCRdb on the 5' RACE reads, gives a single entry per CDR3 protein. The sample includes about half a million distinct CDR3 sequences, 18% of them seen just once. The sample comprised PBMCs or a T cell subset sorted from them (not recorded which). These receptors originate from an adult woman who had mild COVID-19 (a few samples of this study predate the infection). Cell type and time point are not known. Both conserved end residues are part of each CDR3. The D gene is left open where the match is weak. Expanded clones get a size class; other rows say once, few or many, or leave the size out.

V gene,CDR3 length,D gene,clone size,J gene,CDR3 protein,CDR3 DNA
TRBV12-3/TRBV12-4,17,NA,NA,TRBJ2-2,CASSLRSRGINTGELFF,TGTGCCAGCAGTTTAAGATCCCGGGGGATAAACACCGGGGAGCTGTTTTTT
TRBV12-3/TRBV12-4,14,NA,NA,TRBJ1-1,CASSPRTIGTEAFF,TGTGCCAGCAGTCCTCGGACTATCGGGACTGAAGCTTTCTTT
TRBV7-2,14,TRBD1,NA,TRBJ1-2,CASSIDRGSYGYTF,TGTGCCAGCAGCATAGACAGGGGGAGCTATGGCTACACCTTC
TRBV15,15,TRBD1,NA,TRBJ2-7,CATGAGTGHFVEQYF,TGTGCCACCGGCGCAGGGACAGGTCATTTCGTAGAGCAGTACTTC
TRBV9,19,TRBD1,few,TRBJ2-6,CASSEGTGSLISGANVLTF,TGTGCCAGCAGCGAGGGGACAGGCTCCTTAATATCTGGGGCCAACGTCCTGACTTTC
TRBV7-3,14,NA,few,TRBJ1-1,CASSLTNGDTEAFF,TGTGCCAGCAGCTTAACGAACGGTGACACTGAAGCTTTCTTT
TRBV7-9,16,TRBD2,few,TRBJ2-2,CASSFSLAGGTGELFF,TGTGCCAGCAGCTTTAGTCTAGCGGGAGGCACCGGGGAGCTGTTTTTT
TRBV7-9,17,NA,few,TRBJ1-2,CASTRSRLETENYGYTF,TGTGCCAGCACACGATCAAGGCTGGAAACAGAGAACTATGGCTACACCTTC
TRBV9,17,TRBD2,few,TRBJ2-5,CASSVGRLAPNQETQYF,TGTGCCAGCAGCGTCGGGAGGCTAGCGCCTAACCAAGAGACCCAGTACTTC
TRBV5-1,16,TRBD1,NA,TRBJ2-5,CASSLGHAGGGETQYF,TGCGCCAGCAGCTTGGGCCATGCAGGGGGCGGGGAGACCCAGTACTTC
TRBV3-1,13,NA,NA,TRBJ1-2,CASSQEAGFVYTF,TGTGCCAGCAGCCAAGAGGCTGGGTTCGTGTACACCTTC
TRBV30,12,NA,many,TRBJ1-1,CAWSRGGTEAFF,TGTGCCTGGAGTCGGGGGGGCACTGAAGCTTTCTTT
TRBV5-1,15,TRBD1,NA,TRBJ1-1,CASSYAGTGNTEAFF,TGCGCCAGCAGCTACGCCGGGACAGGTAATACTGAAGCTTTCTTT
TRBV18,14,NA,few,TRBJ2-7,CASSPSLSSYEQYF,TGTGCCAGCTCACCCAGTCTAAGCTCCTACGAGCAGTACTTC
TRBV14,13,TRBD1,few,TRBJ2-7,CASSWDRAYEQYF,TGTGCCAGCAGCTGGGACAGGGCCTACGAGCAGTACTTC
TRBV5-4,18,NA,NA,TRBJ2-7,CASSLVWGSGGDSYEQYF,TGTGCCAGCAGCTTGGTTTGGGGTTCTGGGGGCGACTCCTACGAGCAGTACTTC
TRBV5-1,14,NA,NA,TRBJ2-1,CASSLTGSDDEQFF,TGCGCCAGCAGCTTGACGGGGTCTGACGATGAGCAGTTCTTC
TRBV12-5,13,NA,NA,TRBJ1-5,CASGFGGDQPQHF,TGTGCTAGTGGTTTTGGGGGGGATCAGCCCCAGCATTTT
TRBV3-1,15,TRBD2,NA,TRBJ2-7,CASSQASGGTYEQYF,TGTGCCAGCAGCCAAGCTAGCGGGGGGACCTACGAGCAGTACTTC
TRBV6-1,14,NA,NA,TRBJ1-1,CASFLNRAGTEAFF,TGTGCCAGCTTTTTGAACAGGGCGGGCACTGAAGCTTTCTTT
TRBV4-2,14,NA,NA,TRBJ2-1,CASSQGAPLNEQFF,TGTGCCAGCAGCCAGGGGGCCCCCCTCAATGAGCAGTTCTTC
TRBV12-3/TRBV12-4,14,NA,NA,TRBJ2-7,CASSFGHGPREQYF,TGTGCCAGCAGTTTCGGACACGGACCGAGGGAGCAGTACTTC
TRBV6-6,15,TRBD2,NA,TRBJ2-1,CASRTLAAGLNEQFF,TGTGCCAGCAGAACACTAGCGGCGGGACTAAATGAGCAGTTCTTC
TRBV15,16,NA,NA,TRBJ1-3,CATSRDYKGNGNTIYF,TGTGCCACCAGCAGAGATTACAAGGGGAACGGAAACACCATATATTTT
TRBV15,14,NA,NA,TRBJ1-1,CATSRDRGATEAFF,TGTGCCACCAGCAGAGATCGGGGGGCCACTGAAGCTTTCTTT
TRBV19,15,NA,NA,TRBJ1-5,CASRPNSGGNQPQHF,TGTGCCAGTAGGCCGAACAGTGGTGGCAATCAGCCCCAGCATTTT
TRBV6-5,17,TRBD1,few,TRBJ1-2,CASSYSIPRDRGGGYTF,TGTGCCAGCAGTTACTCGATCCCCAGGGACAGGGGTGGTGGCTACACCTTC
TRBV29-1,14,TRBD1,few,TRBJ2-5,CSVEPGQGEETQYF,TGCAGCGTTGAACCGGGACAGGGGGAAGAGACCCAGTACTTC
TRBV9,17,TRBD2,few,TRBJ2-7,CASSGVSGTSGFYEQYF,TGTGCCAGCAGCGGAGTTTCCGGGACTAGCGGGTTCTACGAGCAGTACTTC
TRBV6-5,13,NA,few,TRBJ2-3,CASSSPATDTQYF,TGTGCCAGCAGTAGCCCTGCTACAGATACGCAGTATTTT
TRBV12-3/TRBV12-4,12,NA,few,TRBJ1-1,CATWRVNTEAFF,TGTGCCACATGGCGTGTGAACACTGAAGCTTTCTTT
TRBV30,17,NA,NA,TRBJ2-3,CAWSADRAFGGPDTQYF,TGTGCCTGGTCGGCGGACCGGGCCTTTGGGGGGCCAGATACGCAGTATTTT
TRBV12-3/TRBV12-4,15,TRBD1,few,TRBJ1-1,CASRGDRAASTEAFF,TGTGCCAGCAGGGGGGACAGGGCCGCGTCGACTGAAGCTTTCTTT
TRBV6-2/TRBV6-3,16,TRBD2,NA,TRBJ2-3,CASSYSGAGAPDAQYF,TGTGCCAGCAGTTACTCCGGGGCGGGAGCCCCCGATGCGCAGTATTTT
TRBV20-1,19,TRBD1,few,TRBJ1-5,CSASTTGSGGPYSNQPQHF,TGCAGTGCTAGTACGACAGGGAGTGGGGGCCCCTATAGCAATCAGCCCCAGCATTTT
TRBV11-2,13,NA,few,TRBJ2-3,CASSTGAVNTQYF,TGTGCCAGCAGCACGGGGGCGGTTAATACGCAGTATTTT
TRBV7-2,16,TRBD2,few,TRBJ2-1,CASSLARGLAANEQFF,TGTGCCAGCAGCTTAGCGCGGGGACTAGCGGCCAATGAGCAGTTCTTC
TRBV2,12,TRBD1,NA,TRBJ2-3,CAKTGSADTQYF,TGTGCCAAGACAGGGAGCGCAGATACGCAGTATTTT
TRBV3-1,16,NA,few,TRBJ2-3,CASRQQGGTNTDTQYF,TGTGCCAGCAGACAACAGGGCGGCACAAACACAGATACGCAGTATTTT
TRBV27,16,TRBD1,few,TRBJ2-3,CASVPFGQARTDTQYF,TGTGCCAGCGTCCCCTTCGGACAGGCCCGCACAGATACGCAGTATTTT
TRBV5-1,12,NA,NA,TRBJ2-1,CASSFDKGEQFF,TGCGCCAGCAGCTTCGACAAGGGTGAGCAGTTCTTC
TRBV6-2/TRBV6-3,15,NA,few,TRBJ2-7,CAIGEAEGGAYEQYF,TGTGCCATCGGGGAAGCGGAGGGGGGGGCCTACGAGCAGTACTTC
TRBV12-3/TRBV12-4,19,NA,NA,TRBJ2-3,CASSPPQPGSPVRTDTQYF,TGTGCCAGCAGTCCACCTCAACCCGGGTCCCCGGTGAGGACAGATACGCAGTATTTT
TRBV10-3,18,TRBD2,few,TRBJ2-1,CAISESGLAGAHGNEQFF,TGTGCCATCAGTGAGTCTGGGCTAGCGGGGGCCCACGGGAATGAGCAGTTCTTC
TRBV29-1,14,TRBD2,few,TRBJ2-7,CSVGPAGGLFEQYF,TGCAGCGTTGGCCCAGCGGGGGGGCTTTTCGAGCAGTACTTC
TRBV7-2,13,NA,NA,TRBJ2-7,CASSSQRGYEQYF,TGTGCCAGCAGCTCCCAAAGGGGCTACGAGCAGTACTTC